The present T cell receptor beta chain was sequenced within a study of blood T cells in healthy people across ages. At the level of the study: Using template switching, researchers captured about one barcoded beta molecule for each two T cells. Study conclusions and caveats: Long-lived and aged donors differed, with more naive CD4+ cells and higher diversity in the long-lived.

The CDR3 runs 15 residues. Germline assignment: CDR1 SGDLS and CDR2 YYNGEE. Trimming took 1 base from V and 4 from J; bases not matched to a gene: 5. Concerning this clonotype itself: What it recognizes is unknown.

Primed by a sample-barcoded 5' primer and a J-beta primer mix, a second PCR proceeded for about 6 to 12 cycles. MiXCR, run by TCRdb on the 5' RACE reads, gives a single entry per CDR3 protein. In the table there are over 750,000 distinct CDR3 sequences, around a quarter of which are singletons. The sample was also linked to a second study, of T cells of mothers and their children. In that study: Reads recorded for TCR beta CDR3 numbered over 9 million per mother and about 3 million per child.

Input material: blood. The chain has TRBV9 and TRBJ2-3; TRBD2 aligns across 8 bases. This sequence originates from a boy aged 5 to 17 in good health. CDR3 coding DNA: TGTGCCAGCAGCGTAAACGACGGGAGGGCAGATACGCAGTATTTT. Protein sequence: CASSVNDGRADTQYF.